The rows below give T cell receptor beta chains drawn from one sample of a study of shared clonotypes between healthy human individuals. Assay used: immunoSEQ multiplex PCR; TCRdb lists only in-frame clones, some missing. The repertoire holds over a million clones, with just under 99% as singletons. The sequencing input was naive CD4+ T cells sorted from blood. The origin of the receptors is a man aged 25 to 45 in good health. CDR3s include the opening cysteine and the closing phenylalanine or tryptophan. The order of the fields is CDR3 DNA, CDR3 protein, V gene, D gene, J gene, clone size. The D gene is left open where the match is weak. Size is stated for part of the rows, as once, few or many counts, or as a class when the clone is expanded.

cdr3_nt: TGCGCCAGCAGCCAACCCGGGACAGAGCAGTTCTTC
cdr3_aa: CASSQPGTEQFF
v_call: TRBV4-1
d_call: -
j_call: TRBJ2-1
clone_size: -

cdr3_nt: TGTGCCAGCAGCTACGCGCCGAACACCGGGGAGCTGTTTTTT
cdr3_aa: CASSYAPNTGELFF
v_call: TRBV28
d_call: -
j_call: TRBJ2-2
clone_size: -

cdr3_nt: TGTGCCAGCTCAGGGAGGGGTCAGCCCCAGCATTTT
cdr3_aa: CASSGRGQPQHF
v_call: TRBV18
d_call: -
j_call: TRBJ1-5
clone_size: -

cdr3_nt: TGTGCCAGCAGTAGCCGTTTCAACCTTAACACAGATACGCAGTATTTT
cdr3_aa: CASSSRFNLNTDTQYF
v_call: TRBV27
d_call: -
j_call: TRBJ2-3
clone_size: -

cdr3_nt: TGTGCCAGCAGTTTGAAGGGACTAGCGGGAGTCTATGAGCAGTTCTTC
cdr3_aa: CASSLKGLAGVYEQFF
v_call: TRBV28
d_call: TRBD2
j_call: TRBJ2-1
clone_size: -

cdr3_nt: TGTGCCAGCAGTTACTTTCTGCAGACTATGAACACTGAAGCTTTCTTT
cdr3_aa: CASSYFLQTMNTEAFF
v_call: TRBV6-5
d_call: -
j_call: TRBJ1-1
clone_size: -

cdr3_nt: TGTGCCAGCAGCGCCGCAGGACAGGGGTACAATCAGCCCCAGCATTTT
cdr3_aa: CASSAAGQGYNQPQHF
v_call: TRBV5-8
d_call: TRBD1
j_call: TRBJ1-5
clone_size: -

cdr3_nt: TGTGCCAGCAGGCCGGGACAGCTTACCTACAATGAGCAGTTCTTC
cdr3_aa: CASRPGQLTYNEQFF
v_call: TRBV2
d_call: TRBD1
j_call: TRBJ2-1
clone_size: -

cdr3_nt: TGCGCCAGCAGTGAGATCTGGCGGGAGGGGAGGTCCTACAATGAGCAGTTCTTC
cdr3_aa: CASSEIWREGRSYNEQFF
v_call: TRBV10-2
d_call: TRBD2
j_call: TRBJ2-1
clone_size: -

cdr3_nt: TGTGCCAGCAGCAAGCCCGGTCCAGATACGCAGTATTTT
cdr3_aa: CASSKPGPDTQYF
v_call: TRBV5-4
d_call: -
j_call: TRBJ2-3
clone_size: -

cdr3_nt: TGCAGCGTTGAAGAACGCACAGGGAGGGGGACTGAAGCTTTCTTT
cdr3_aa: CSVEERTGRGTEAFF
v_call: TRBV29-1
d_call: -
j_call: TRBJ1-1
clone_size: -

cdr3_nt: TGTGCCAGCAGCTTAGGGCTCCGGGACAGGGTTAACTTAAACTATGGCTACACCTTC
cdr3_aa: CASSLGLRDRVNLNYGYTF
v_call: TRBV7-2
d_call: TRBD1
j_call: TRBJ1-2
clone_size: once

cdr3_nt: TGTGCCAGCGGAGAGAGCGGGAGGTCCTACAATGAGCAGTTCTTC
cdr3_aa: CASGESGRSYNEQFF
v_call: TRBV9
d_call: TRBD2
j_call: TRBJ2-1
clone_size: -

cdr3_nt: TGTGCCAGCAACGCCCGACCACCAGGGAGAGGAAACACTGAAGCTTTCTTT
cdr3_aa: CASNARPPGRGNTEAFF
v_call: TRBV27
d_call: -
j_call: TRBJ1-1
clone_size: -

cdr3_nt: TGCGCCAGCAGCCAAGTTACAGGGTTCAACGAGCAGTACTTC
cdr3_aa: CASSQVTGFNEQYF
v_call: TRBV4-1
d_call: -
j_call: TRBJ2-7
clone_size: -

cdr3_nt: TGCGCCAGCAGCCCTATGCGGACAGAAGAGACCCAGTACTTC
cdr3_aa: CASSPMRTEETQYF
v_call: TRBV5-1
d_call: -
j_call: TRBJ2-5
clone_size: -